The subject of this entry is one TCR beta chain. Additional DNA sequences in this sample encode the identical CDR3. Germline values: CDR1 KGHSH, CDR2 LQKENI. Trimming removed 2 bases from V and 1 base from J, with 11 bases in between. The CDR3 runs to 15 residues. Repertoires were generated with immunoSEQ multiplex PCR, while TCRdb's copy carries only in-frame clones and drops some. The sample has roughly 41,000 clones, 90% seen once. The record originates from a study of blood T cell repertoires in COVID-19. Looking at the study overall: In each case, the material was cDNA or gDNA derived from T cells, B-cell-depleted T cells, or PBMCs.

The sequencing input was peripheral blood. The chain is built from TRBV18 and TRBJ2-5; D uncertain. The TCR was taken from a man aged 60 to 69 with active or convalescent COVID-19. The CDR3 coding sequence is TGTGCCAGCTCACCAGTTTCGGAGCGCCAAGAGACCCAGTACTTC. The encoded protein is CASSPVSERQETQYF.